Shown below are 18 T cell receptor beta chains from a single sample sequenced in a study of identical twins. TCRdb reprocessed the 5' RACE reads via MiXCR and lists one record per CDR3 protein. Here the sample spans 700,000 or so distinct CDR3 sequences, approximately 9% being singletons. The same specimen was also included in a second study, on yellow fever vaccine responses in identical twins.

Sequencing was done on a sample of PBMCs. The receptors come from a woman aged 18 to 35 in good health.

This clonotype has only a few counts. The CDR3 nucleotides are TGTGCCAGCAGCTTGATGGCCCTAGAGGGGCAGTTCTTC. Its translation: CASSLMALEGQFF. The rearrangement links TRBV5-4 to TRBJ2-1; a possible D gene is TRBD2 (5 bases). The germline V gene encodes CDR1 SGHNT and CDR2 YYREEE (reference sequence). Trimming took off 1 base at V and 12 bases at J, with 14 bases between the two ends. This CDR3 region has 13 residues.

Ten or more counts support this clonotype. CDR3 amino acids: CASSFRPRTDRNEKLFF. The CDR3 coding sequence is TGTGCCAGCAGCTTCAGGCCCCGGACAGACCGTAATGAAAAACTGTTTTTT. The V gene is TRBV7-2, the J gene TRBJ1-4; weak D call: TRBD1 (6 bases). CDR3 length: 17 residues. The ends were cut back, 3 bases at V and 4 bases at J, with 18 bases in the middle. Per the germline V gene, CDR1 is SGHTA and CDR2 is FQGNSA.

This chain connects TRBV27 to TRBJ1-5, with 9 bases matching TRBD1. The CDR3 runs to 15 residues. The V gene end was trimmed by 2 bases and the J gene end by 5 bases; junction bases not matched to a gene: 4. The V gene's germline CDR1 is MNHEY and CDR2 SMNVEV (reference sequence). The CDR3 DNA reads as TGTGCCAGCAGTTTAAGACAGGGGGTCGATCAGCCCCAGCATTTT. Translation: CASSLRQGVDQPQHF.

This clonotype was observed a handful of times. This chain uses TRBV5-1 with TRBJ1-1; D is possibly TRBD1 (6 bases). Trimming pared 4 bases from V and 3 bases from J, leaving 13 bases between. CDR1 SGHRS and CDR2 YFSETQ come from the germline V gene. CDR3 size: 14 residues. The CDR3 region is CASSPDGGDTEAFF. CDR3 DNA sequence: TGCGCCAGCAGCCCGGATGGGGGCGACACTGAAGCTTTCTTT.

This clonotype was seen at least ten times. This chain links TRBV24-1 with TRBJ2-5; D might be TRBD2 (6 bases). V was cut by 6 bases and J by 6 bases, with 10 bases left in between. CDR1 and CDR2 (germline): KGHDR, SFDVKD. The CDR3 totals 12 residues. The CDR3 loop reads CATSPGGKTQYF. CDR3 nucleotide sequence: TGTGCCACCAGTCCTGGGGGGAAGACCCAGTACTTC.

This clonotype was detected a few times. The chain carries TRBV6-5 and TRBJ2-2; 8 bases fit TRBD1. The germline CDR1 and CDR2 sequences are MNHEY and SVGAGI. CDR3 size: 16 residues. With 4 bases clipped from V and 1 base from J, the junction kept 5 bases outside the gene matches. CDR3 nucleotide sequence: TGTGCCAGCAGTTTCCAAGGACAGGGGAACACCGGGGAGCTGTTTTTT. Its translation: CASSFQGQGNTGELFF.

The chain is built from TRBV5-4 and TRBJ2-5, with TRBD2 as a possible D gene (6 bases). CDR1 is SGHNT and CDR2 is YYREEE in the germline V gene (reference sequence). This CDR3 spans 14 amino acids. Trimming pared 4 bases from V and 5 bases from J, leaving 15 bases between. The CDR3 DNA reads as TGTGCCAGCAGCCAGATGACTAGTCCGGAGACCCAGTACTTC. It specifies CASSQMTSPETQYF.

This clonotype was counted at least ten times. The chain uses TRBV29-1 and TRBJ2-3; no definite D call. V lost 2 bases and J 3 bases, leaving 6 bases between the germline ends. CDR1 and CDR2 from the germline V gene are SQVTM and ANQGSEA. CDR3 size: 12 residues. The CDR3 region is CSVELLTDTQYF. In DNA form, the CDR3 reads TGCAGCGTTGAACTCCTAACAGATACGCAGTATTTT.

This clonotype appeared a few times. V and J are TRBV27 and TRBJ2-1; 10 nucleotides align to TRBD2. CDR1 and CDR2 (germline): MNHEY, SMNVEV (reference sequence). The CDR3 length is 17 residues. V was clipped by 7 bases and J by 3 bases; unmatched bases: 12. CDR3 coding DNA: TGTGCCAGCACCTGGGGGCTAGCGGGAGCAGGCTACAATGAGCAGTTCTTC. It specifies CASTWGLAGAGYNEQFF.

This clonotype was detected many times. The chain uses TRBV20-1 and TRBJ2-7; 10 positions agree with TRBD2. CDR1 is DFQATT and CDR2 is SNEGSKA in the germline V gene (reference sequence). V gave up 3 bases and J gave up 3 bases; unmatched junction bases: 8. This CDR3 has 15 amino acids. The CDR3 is CSASRPSGSHYEQYF. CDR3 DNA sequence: TGCAGTGCTAGTCGGCCTAGCGGGAGCCACTACGAGCAGTACTTC.

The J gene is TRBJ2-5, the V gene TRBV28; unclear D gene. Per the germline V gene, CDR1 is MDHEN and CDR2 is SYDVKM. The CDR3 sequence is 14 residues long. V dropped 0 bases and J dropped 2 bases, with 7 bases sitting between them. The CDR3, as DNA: TGTGCCAGCAGTTTATGGGCGGAACAAGAGACCCAGTACTTC. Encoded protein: CASSLWAEQETQYF.

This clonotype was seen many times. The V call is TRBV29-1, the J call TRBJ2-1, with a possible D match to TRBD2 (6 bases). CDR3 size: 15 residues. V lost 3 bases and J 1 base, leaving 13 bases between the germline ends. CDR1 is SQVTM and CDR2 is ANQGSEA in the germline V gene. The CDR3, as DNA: TGCAGCGTTGAGTCGGGGGAGTGGTCCTACAATGAGCAGTTCTTC. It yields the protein CSVESGEWSYNEQFF.

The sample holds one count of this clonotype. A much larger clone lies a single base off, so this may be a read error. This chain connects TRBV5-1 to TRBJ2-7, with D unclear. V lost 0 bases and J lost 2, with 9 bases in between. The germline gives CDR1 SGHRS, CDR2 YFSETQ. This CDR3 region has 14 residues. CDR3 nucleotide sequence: TGCGCCAGCAGCTTGGTGTCGAAAACCTACGAGCAGTACTTC. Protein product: CASSLVSKTYEQYF. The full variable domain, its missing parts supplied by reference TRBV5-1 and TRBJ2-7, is KAGVTQTPRYLIKTRGQQVTLSCSPISGHRSVSWYQQTPGQGLQFLFEYFSETQRNKGNFPGRFSGRQFSNSRSEMNVSTLELGDSALYLCASSLVSKTYEQYFGPGTRLTVT.

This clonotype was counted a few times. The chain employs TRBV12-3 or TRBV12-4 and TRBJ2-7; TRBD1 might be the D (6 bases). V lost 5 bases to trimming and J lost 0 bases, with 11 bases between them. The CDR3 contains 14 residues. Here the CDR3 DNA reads TGTGCCAGCAGTCATGGCAGGGGCTCCTACGAGCAGTACTTC. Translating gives CASSHGRGSYEQYF.

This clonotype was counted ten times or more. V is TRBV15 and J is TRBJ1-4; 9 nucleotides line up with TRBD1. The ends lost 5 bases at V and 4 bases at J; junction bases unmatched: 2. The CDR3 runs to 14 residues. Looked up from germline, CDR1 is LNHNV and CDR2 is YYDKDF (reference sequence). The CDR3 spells CATSPGQGNEKLFF. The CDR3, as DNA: TGTGCCACCAGCCCGGGACAGGGTAATGAAAAACTGTTTTTT.

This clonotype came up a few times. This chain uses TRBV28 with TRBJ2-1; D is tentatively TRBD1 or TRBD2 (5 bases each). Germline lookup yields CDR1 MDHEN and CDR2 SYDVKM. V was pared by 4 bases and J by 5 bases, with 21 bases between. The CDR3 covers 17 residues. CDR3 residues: CASSSLALGAVNNEQFF. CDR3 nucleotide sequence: TGTGCCAGCAGTTCCCTAGCCCTAGGGGCCGTCAACAATGAGCAGTTCTTC.

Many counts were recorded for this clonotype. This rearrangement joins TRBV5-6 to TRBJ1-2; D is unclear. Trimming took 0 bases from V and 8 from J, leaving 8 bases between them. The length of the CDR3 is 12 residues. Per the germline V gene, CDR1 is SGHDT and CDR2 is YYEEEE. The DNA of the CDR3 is TGTGCCAGCAGCTTGGTAGTCAGCGGCTACACCTTC. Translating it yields CASSLVVSGYTF.

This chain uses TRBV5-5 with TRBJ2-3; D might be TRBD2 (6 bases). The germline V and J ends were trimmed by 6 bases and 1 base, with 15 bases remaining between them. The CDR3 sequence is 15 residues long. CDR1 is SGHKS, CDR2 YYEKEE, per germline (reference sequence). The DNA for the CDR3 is TGTGCCAGCACCAAACCGGGCGGGGGCACAGATACGCAGTATTTT. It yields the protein CASTKPGGGTDTQYF.